These T cell receptor beta chains were read from a single sample in a study of CXCR3-negative and CXCR3-positive naive CD8 T cells. TCRdb reprocessed the 5' RACE reads, keeping one entry per CDR3 protein, no DNA. In total, the table holds some 68,000 distinct CDR3 sequences. Material: naive CXCR3+ CD8+ T cells from blood. The receptors stem from a human donor in good health. Some clones in this sample may be carry-over from other donors' samples. Both conserved end residues are part of each CDR3.

>TRBJ2-7|TRBV10-3
CAIRDSDNYYEQYF
>TRBJ2-7|TRBV7-2
CASSLGGAWVYEQYF
>TRBJ2-1|TRBV29-1
CSDIPNNKNEQFF
>TRBJ1-1|TRBV6-2/TRBV6-3
CASSYLIENTEAFF
>TRBJ2-1|TRBV5-1
CASAGGGYNEQFF
>TRBJ2-3|TRBV14
CASSLRTSGGARDTQYF
>TRBJ2-7|TRBV29-1
CSVEDWAGTSYEQYF
>TRBJ2-3|TRBV6-4
CASSDSGGSADTQYF
>TRBJ1-1|TRBV28
CASYNRAGPTAFF
>TRBJ2-1|TRBV29-1
CSVAQVMYNEQFF
>TRBJ2-2|TRBV4-3
CASSQAFPGTGATGELFF
>TRBJ2-1|TRBV12-3/TRBV12-4
CASLAGLFNEQFF
>TRBJ2-7|TRBV29-1
CSVLSSSYEQYF
>TRBJ2-7|TRBV27
CASNPTGRFMGYEQYF
>TRBJ2-1|TRBV12-3/TRBV12-4
CASSPTEYNEQFF
>TRBJ1-5|TRBV10-3
CAISGDGQPQHF
>TRBJ2-7|TRBV9
CASSVGGGPFSYEQYF
>TRBJ1-1|TRBV30
CAWSFGPEAFF
>TRBJ2-7|TRBV9
CASSVGPGSVVEQYF
>TRBJ2-3|TRBV6-6
CASSYWTSRGTDTQYF
>TRBJ1-1|TRBV11-3
CASSLEGTYGAFF
>TRBJ2-3|TRBV6-2/TRBV6-3
CASGAADTQYF
>TRBJ2-2|TRBV5-5
CASSFGAVDTGELFF
>TRBJ2-7|TRBV12-3/TRBV12-4
CASSTGSSYEQYF
>TRBJ2-1|TRBV4-3
CASSLRLAGAYNEQFF
>TRBJ1-2|TRBV28
CASTDTGNYGYTF
>TRBJ2-1|TRBV9
CASDRDPYNEQFF
>TRBJ2-7|TRBV29-1
CSVEHGTEQYEQYF
>TRBJ2-2|TRBV29-1
CSVERVAGFANTGELFF
>TRBJ2-2|TRBV6-6
CASSLFRTGHTGELFF
>TRBJ2-7|TRBV29-1
CSVLRTGGNEQYF
>TRBJ2-3|TRBV7-9
CASSLPASGASTDTQYF
>TRBJ1-6|TRBV20-1
CSAKAGEGSPLHF
>TRBJ2-1|TRBV20-1
CSARDWEGADNEQFF
>TRBJ2-1|TRBV6-5
CAADYPYNEQFF
>TRBJ2-7|TRBV27
CASIPTGSSYEQYF
>TRBJ2-5|TRBV7-2
CASSSLLHEQETQYF
>TRBJ2-1|TRBV20-1
CSARDPIRETSYNEQFF
>TRBJ2-6|TRBV7-9
CASSPRGSGANVLTF
>TRBJ1-1|TRBV25-1
CASSPPGQLYTEAFF
>TRBJ2-1|TRBV7-9
CASSLDWIGEQFF
>TRBJ2-1|TRBV6-2/TRBV6-3
CASSPPGSYNEQFF
>TRBJ2-1|TRBV19
CASSLASGGRVEQFF
>TRBJ2-1|TRBV20-1
CSARRTPGQRYNEQFF
>TRBJ2-7|TRBV28
CASKRMTYEQYF